A single T cell receptor (beta chain) is shown here with its context. This record belongs to a study of blood T cell repertoires in COVID-19. The CDR3 extends over 14 amino acids. V shed 5 bases, J shed 2 bases, and the junction held 4 bases outside the gene matches. CDR1 and CDR2 from the germline V gene are SGHDT and YYEEEE. Data came from immunoSEQ multiplex PCR; TCRdb stores just in-frame clones and leaves some out. Found here are 88,000 or so clones, 83% of them singletons; the top ten hold over 10%. The rearrangement joins TRBV5-6 to TRBJ1-3; the match to TRBD1 covers 7 bases. The clonotype originates from a human donor in a cohort sampled during active COVID-19. The specimen sequenced was peripheral blood. CDR3 coding DNA: TGTGCCAGCAGTCCAGACAGGGCTGGAAACACCATATATTTT. It translates to CASSPDRAGNTIYF. The full variable domain, its missing parts supplied by reference TRBV5-6 and TRBJ1-3, is DAGVTQSPTHLIKTRGQQVTLRCSPKSGHDTVSWYQQALGQGPQFIFQYYEEEERQRGNFPDRFSGHQFPNYSSELNVNALLLGDSALYLCASSPDRAGNTIYFGEGSWLTVV.